This T cell receptor beta chain was found in a study of CD8+CD57+ T cells in acquired aplastic anemia. Study-level background: DNA per sorted CD4+ or CD8+ sample ranged about 0.17 to 30 ug, averaging around 3.2 ug. The study obtained 11 million or so reads on average for CD4+ cells from healthy donors.

Concerning this clonotype itself: Its cognate antigen is unknown.

Genomic DNA, the template, was used for profiling of the TCR beta VDJ and CDR3. Each CDR3 protein gets one entry after TCRdb re-called the reads with MiXCR. The data show some 410,000 distinct CDR3 sequences, 55% to 70% seen once. The CDR3 runs to 14 residues. From germline, CDR1 is SGHTS and CDR2 YDEGEE. The V and J ends lost 4 bases and 6 bases respectively, with 14 bases between them. Regarding the study as a whole: Fewer than 35 shared CD8+ CDR3s appeared highly expressed within patients' immunodominant clones. Between patients and controls, CD8+ Simpson's diversity did not vary significantly.

The receptor comes from a human donor in good health, serving as a control. This chain connects TRBV5-8 to TRBJ1-3; D call uncertain. The sample comprised sorted CD4+, CD8+, or CD8+CD57+ T cells (not recorded which) from PBMCs. The CDR3 nucleotides read TGTGCCAGCAGCCCGGAAGCTGCTTCAAACACCATATATTTT. Translation gives CASSPEAASNTIYF.